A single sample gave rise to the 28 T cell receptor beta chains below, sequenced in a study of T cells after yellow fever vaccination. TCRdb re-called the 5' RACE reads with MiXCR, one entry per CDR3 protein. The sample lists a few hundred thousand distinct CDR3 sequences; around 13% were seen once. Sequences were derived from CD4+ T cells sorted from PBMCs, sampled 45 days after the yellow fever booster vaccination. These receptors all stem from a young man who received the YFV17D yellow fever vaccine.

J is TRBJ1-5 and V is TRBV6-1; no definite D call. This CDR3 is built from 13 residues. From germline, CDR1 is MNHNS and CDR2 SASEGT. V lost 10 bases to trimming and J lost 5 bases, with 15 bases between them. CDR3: CATSRTFDQPQHF. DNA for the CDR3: TGTGCCACCTCCCGGACCTTCGATCAGCCCCAGCATTTT.

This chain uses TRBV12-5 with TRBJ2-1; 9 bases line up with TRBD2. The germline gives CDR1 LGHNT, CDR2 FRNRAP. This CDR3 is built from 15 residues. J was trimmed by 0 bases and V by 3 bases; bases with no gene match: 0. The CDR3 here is CASGFSGSSYNEQFF. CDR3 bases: TGTGCTAGTGGTTTTAGCGGGAGCTCCTACAATGAGCAGTTCTTC.

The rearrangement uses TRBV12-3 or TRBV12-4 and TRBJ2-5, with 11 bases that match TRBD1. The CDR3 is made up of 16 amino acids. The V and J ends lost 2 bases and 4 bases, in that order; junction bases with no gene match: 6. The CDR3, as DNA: TGTGCCAGCAGTTTACATGGGGGGACAGGGGGAGAGACCCAGTACTTC. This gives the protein CASSLHGGTGGETQYF.

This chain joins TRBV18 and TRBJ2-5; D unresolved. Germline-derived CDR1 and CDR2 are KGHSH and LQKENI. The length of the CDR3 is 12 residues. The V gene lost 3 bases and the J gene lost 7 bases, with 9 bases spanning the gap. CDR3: CASSPDVGTQYF. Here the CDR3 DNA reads TGTGCCAGCTCACCCGACGTAGGGACCCAGTACTTC.

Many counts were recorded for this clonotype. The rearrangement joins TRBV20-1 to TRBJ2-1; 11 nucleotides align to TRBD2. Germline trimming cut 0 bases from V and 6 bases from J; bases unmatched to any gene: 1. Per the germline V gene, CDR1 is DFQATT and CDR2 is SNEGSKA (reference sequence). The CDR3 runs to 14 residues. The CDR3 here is CSARDTSGGNEQFF. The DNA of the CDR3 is TGCAGTGCTAGAGATACTAGCGGGGGCAATGAGCAGTTCTTC.

Here the CDR3 reads CASSVDVRDQPQHF. CDR3 bases: TGTGCCAGCAGCGTAGATGTCAGGGATCAGCCCCAGCATTTT. The V gene is TRBV9, the J gene TRBJ1-5; tentative D call: TRBD1 (5 bases). V was shortened by 0 bases and J by 5 bases, with 9 bases between the two germline ends. CDR3 length: 14 amino acids. Germline V lookup: CDR1 SGDLS, CDR2 YYNGEE.

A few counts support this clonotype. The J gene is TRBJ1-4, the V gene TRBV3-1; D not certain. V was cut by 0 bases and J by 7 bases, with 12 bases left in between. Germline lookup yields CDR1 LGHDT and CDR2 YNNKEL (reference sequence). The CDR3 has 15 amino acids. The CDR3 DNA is TGTGCCAGCAGCCAAGATCCGGGCCGCATTGAAAAACTGTTTTTT. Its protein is CASSQDPGRIEKLFF.

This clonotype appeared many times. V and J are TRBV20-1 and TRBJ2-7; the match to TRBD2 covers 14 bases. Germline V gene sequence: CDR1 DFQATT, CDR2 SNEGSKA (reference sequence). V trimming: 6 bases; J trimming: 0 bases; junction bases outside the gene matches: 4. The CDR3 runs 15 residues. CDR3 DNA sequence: TGCAGTGCAACGGGACTAGCGGGGGCCTCCTACGAGCAGTACTTC. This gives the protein CSATGLAGASYEQYF.

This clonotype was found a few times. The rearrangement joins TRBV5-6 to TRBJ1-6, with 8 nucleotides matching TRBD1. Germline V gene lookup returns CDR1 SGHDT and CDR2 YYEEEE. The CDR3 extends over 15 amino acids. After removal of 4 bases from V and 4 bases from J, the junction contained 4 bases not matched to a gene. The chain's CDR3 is CASSPGQGYNSPLHF. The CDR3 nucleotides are TGTGCCAGCAGCCCCGGACAGGGTTATAATTCACCCCTCCACTTT.

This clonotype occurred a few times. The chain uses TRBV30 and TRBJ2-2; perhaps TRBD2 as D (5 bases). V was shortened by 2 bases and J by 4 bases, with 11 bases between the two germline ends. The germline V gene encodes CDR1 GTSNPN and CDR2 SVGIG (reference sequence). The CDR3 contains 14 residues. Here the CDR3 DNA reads TGTGCCTGGAGTCACCCGGGGAGCACCGGGGAGCTGTTTTTT. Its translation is CAWSHPGSTGELFF.

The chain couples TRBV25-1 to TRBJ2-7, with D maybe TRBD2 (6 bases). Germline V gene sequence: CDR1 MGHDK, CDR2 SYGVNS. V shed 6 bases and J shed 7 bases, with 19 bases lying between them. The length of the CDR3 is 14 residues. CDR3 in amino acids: CASRAGTAVREQYF. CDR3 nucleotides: TGTGCCAGCAGGGCCGGGACTGCAGTTAGAGAGCAGTACTTC.

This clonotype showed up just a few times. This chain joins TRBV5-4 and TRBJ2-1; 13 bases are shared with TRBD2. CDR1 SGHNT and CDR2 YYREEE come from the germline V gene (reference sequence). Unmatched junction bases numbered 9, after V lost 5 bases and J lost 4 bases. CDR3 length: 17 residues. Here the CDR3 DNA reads TGTGCCAGCAGGGAGGGGACTAGCGGGAACCCTTACAATGAGCAGTTCTTC. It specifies CASREGTSGNPYNEQFF.

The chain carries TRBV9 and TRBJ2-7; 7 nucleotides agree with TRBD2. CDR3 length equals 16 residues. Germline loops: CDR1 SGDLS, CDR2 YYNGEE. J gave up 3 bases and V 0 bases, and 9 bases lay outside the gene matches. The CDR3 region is CASSVGPGGFLYEQYF. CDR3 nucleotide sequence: TGTGCCAGCAGCGTAGGACCCGGGGGGTTCCTCTACGAGCAGTACTTC.

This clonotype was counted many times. In nucleotides, the CDR3 is TGCAGTGCTCACCCCGGGACTAGCGGGAGAATAGGAGATACGCAGTATTTT. Translating gives CSAHPGTSGRIGDTQYF. The rearrangement links TRBV20-1 to TRBJ2-3; 14 nucleotides line up with TRBD2. J gave up 5 bases and V 5 bases, and 12 bases lay outside the gene matches. Germline loops: CDR1 DFQATT, CDR2 SNEGSKA (reference sequence). The CDR3 contains 17 residues.

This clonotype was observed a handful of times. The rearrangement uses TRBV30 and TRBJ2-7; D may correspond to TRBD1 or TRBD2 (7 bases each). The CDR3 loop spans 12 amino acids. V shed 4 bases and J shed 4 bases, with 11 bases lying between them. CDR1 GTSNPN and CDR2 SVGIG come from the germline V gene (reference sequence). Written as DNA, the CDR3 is TGTGCCTGGACCAGGGGGGGGTACGAGCAGTACTTC. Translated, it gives CAWTRGGYEQYF.

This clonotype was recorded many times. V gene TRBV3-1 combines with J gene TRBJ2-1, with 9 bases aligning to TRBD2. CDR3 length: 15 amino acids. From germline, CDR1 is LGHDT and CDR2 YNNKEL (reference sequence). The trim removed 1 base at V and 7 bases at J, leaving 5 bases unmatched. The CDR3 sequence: CASSQVDSGRNEQFF. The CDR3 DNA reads TGTGCCAGCAGCCAAGTCGATAGCGGGAGAAATGAGCAGTTCTTC.

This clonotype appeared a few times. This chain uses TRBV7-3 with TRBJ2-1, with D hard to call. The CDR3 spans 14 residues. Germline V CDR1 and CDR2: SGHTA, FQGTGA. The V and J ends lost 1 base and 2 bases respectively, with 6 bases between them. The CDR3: CASSLSFPYNEQFF. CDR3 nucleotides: TGTGCCAGCAGCTTAAGTTTCCCCTACAATGAGCAGTTCTTC.

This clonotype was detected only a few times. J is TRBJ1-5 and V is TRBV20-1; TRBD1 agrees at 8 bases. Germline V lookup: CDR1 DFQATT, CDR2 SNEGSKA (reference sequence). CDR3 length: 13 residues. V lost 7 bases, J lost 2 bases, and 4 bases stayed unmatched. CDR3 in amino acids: CSVGQGRNQPQHF. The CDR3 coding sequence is TGCAGTGTTGGACAGGGACGCAATCAGCCCCAGCATTTT.

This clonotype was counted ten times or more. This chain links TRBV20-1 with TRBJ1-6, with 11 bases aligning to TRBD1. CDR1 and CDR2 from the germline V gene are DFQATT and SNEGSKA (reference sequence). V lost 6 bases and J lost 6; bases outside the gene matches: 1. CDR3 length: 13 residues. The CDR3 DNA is TGCAGTGCCGGGACAGGGGGTAATTCACCCCTCCACTTT. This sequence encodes CSAGTGGNSPLHF.

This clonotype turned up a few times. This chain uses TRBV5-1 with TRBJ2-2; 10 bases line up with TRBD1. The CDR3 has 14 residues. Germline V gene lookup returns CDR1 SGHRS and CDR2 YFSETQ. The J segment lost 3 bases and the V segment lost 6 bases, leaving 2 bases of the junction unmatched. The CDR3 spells CASTGTGDTGELFF. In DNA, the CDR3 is TGCGCCAGCACCGGGACAGGGGACACCGGGGAGCTGTTTTTT.

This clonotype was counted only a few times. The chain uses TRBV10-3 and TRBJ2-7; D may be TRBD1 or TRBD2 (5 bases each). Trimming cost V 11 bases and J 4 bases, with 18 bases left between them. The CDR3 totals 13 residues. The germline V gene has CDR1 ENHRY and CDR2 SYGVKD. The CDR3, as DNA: TGTGCCTCGGGGACCCTGGGAGAGTACGAGCAGTACTTC. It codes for CASGTLGEYEQYF.

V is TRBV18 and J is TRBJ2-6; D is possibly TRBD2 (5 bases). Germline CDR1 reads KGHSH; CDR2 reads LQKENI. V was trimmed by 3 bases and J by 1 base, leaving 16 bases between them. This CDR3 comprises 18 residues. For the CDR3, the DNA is TGTGCCAGCTCACCGGCCTACTTCGGGGAATCTGGGGCCAACGTCCTGACTTTC. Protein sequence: CASSPAYFGESGANVLTF.

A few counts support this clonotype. CDR3 amino acids: CASSQGTSGGQETQYF. CDR3 sequence (DNA): TGCGCCAGCAGCCAAGGGACTAGCGGAGGGCAAGAGACCCAGTACTTC. This chain joins TRBV4-1 and TRBJ2-5, with 10 bases lining up with TRBD2. Germline V gene data show CDR1 as MGHRA and CDR2 as YSYEKL. This CDR3 has 16 residues. Trimming removed 1 base from V and 2 bases from J; junction bases left unmatched: 4.

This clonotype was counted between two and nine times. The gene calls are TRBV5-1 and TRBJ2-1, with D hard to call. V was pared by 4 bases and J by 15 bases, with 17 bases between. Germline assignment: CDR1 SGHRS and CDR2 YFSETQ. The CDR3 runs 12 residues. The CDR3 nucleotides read TGCGCCAGCAGCCCGGGCGGCCTTCTCGGGTTCTTC. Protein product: CASSPGGLLGFF.

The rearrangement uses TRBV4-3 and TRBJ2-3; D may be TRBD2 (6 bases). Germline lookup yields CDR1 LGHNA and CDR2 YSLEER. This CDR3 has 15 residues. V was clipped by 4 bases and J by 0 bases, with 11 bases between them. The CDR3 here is CASSPRGTSTDTQYF. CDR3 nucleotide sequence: TGCGCCAGCAGCCCTCGGGGGACTAGCACAGATACGCAGTATTTT.

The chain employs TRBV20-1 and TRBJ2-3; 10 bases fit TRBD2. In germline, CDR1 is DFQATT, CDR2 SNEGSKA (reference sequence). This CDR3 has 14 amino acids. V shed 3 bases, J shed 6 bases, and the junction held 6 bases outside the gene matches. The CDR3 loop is CSARSSGRGDTQYF. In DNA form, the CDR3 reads TGCAGTGCTAGGTCAAGCGGGAGGGGCGATACGCAGTATTTT.

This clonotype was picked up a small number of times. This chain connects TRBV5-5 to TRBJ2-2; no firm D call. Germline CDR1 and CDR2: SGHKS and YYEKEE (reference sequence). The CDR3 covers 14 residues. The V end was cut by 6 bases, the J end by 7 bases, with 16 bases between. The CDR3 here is CASNHGSMVGELFF. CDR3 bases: TGTGCCAGCAACCATGGTTCCATGGTCGGGGAGCTGTTTTTT.

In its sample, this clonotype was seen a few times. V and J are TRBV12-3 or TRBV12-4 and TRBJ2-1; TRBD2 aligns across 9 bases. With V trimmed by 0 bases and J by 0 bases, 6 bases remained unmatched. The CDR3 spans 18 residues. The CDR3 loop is CASSLAGSGSSSYNEQFF. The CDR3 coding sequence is TGTGCCAGCAGTTTAGCAGGTAGCGGGAGTAGCTCCTACAATGAGCAGTTCTTC.